This T cell receptor beta chain was identified in a study of T cells after yellow fever vaccination. Study results and caveats: Most primary-vaccination clones recurred post-booster (more than 95% CD4, around 86% CD8). Bulk-population clonotypes that are abundant could appear as contaminants in FACS-sorted repertoires.

There are a few counts of this clonotype. Its antigen is not known. As TCR cDNA was made by 5'RACE template switching, a universal primer site and UMIs were added. TCRdb ran MiXCR on the 5' RACE reads and lists one entry per CDR3 protein. The data contain hundreds of thousands of distinct CDR3 sequences, approximately 4% of them seen just once; the ten biggest clones take up about 22%. This receptor was identified in a man in his late teens or twenties who received the YFV17D yellow fever vaccine. This sample comprised PBMCs, obtained 5 days after the yellow fever booster vaccination.

The CDR3 DNA is TGTGCCAGCAGCTTAAATCGGGGGGTGTTTTACTTC. Its protein is CASSLNRGVFYF. This sequence joins TRBV7-9 and TRBJ2-7; 7 positions agree with TRBD2. V dropped 2 bases and J dropped 13; count of bases not matched to a gene: 8. Germline V gives CDR1 SEHNR, CDR2 FQNEAQ (reference sequence). The CDR3 is 12 amino acids.